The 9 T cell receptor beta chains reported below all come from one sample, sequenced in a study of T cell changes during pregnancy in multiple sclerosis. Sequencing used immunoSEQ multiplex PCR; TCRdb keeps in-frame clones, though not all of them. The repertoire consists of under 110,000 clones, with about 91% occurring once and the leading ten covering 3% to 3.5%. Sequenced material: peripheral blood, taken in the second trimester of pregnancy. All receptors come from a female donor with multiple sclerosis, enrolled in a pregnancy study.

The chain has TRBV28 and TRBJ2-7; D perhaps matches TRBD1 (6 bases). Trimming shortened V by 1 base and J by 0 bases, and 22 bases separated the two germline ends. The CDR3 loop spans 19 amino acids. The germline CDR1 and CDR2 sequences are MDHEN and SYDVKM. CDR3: CASSLYYKPQGRSSYEQYF. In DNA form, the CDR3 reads TGTGCCAGCAGTTTATATTACAAGCCACAGGGTCGTAGCTCCTACGAGCAGTACTTC.

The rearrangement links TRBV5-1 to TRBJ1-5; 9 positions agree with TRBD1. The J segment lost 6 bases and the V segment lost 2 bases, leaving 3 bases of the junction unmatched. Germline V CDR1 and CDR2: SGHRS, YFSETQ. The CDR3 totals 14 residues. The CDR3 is CASSLPGQGQPQHF. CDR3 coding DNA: TGCGCCAGCAGCTTACCGGGACAGGGTCAGCCCCAGCATTTT.

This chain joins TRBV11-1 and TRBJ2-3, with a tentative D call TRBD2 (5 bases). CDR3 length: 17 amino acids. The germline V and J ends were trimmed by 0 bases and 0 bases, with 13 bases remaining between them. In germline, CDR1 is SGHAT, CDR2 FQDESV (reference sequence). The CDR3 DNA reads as TGTGCCAGCAGCTTAGCGCTAGCTGTAGCTAGCACAGATACGCAGTATTTT. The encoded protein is CASSLALAVASTDTQYF.

The CDR3: CASSLPDRVRNTGELFF. The DNA for the CDR3 is TGTGCCAGCAGCTTACCCGACAGGGTAAGGAACACCGGGGAGCTGTTTTTT. The rearrangement uses TRBV7-6 and TRBJ2-2, with 7 nucleotides matching TRBD1. CDR1 and CDR2 from the germline V gene are SGHVS and FNYEAQ. The CDR3 extends over 17 amino acids. V lost 2 bases and J lost 1; bases outside the gene matches: 7.

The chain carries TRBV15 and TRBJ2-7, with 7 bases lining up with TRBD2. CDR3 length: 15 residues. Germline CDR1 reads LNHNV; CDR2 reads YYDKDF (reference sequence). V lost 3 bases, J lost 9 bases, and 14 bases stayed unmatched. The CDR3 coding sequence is TGTGCCACCAGCAGGGGGGGGACCCTCGTAATCGGGCAGTACTTC. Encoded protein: CATSRGGTLVIGQYF.

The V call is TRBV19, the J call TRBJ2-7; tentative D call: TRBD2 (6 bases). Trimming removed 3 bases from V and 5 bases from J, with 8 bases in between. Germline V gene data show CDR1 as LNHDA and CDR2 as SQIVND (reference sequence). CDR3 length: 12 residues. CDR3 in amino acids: CASSMGGDEQYF. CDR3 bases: TGTGCCAGTAGTATGGGAGGAGACGAGCAGTACTTC.

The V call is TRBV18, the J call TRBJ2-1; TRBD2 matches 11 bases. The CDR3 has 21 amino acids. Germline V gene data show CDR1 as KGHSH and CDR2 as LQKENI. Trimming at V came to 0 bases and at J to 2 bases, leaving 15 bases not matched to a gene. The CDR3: CASSPPSLQPTSGIAYNEQFF. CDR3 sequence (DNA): TGTGCCAGCTCACCACCATCTTTACAACCGACTAGCGGGATCGCCTACAATGAGCAGTTCTTC.

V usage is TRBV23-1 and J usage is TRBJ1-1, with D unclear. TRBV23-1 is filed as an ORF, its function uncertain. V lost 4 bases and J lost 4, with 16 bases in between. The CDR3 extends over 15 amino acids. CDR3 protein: CASSPLEDYSTEAFF. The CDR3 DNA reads TGCGCCAGCAGTCCTCTCGAGGACTATTCCACTGAAGCTTTCTTT.

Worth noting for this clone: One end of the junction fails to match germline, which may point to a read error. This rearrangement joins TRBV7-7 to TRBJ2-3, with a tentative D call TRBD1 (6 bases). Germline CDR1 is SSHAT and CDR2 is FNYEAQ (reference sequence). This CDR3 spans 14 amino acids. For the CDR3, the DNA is TGTGCTAGCAGCTTAGGACAGACCACAGATACGCAGTATTTT. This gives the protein CASSLGQTTDTQYF.